This T cell receptor beta chain is from a study of T cell responses to AZD1222 COVID-19 vaccine. TCRdb's table, derived via immunoSEQ multiplex PCR, lists solely in-frame clones and lacks some. This table has 90,000 to 120,000 clones, 91% appearing once. Study-wide results and caveats: Spike-specific TCR breadth rose after two AZD1222 doses, and depth rose as well. Epitopes outside B.1.351 and B.1.1.7 mutated regions reportedly drew nearly half of spike TCRs. Sampling captured repertoires only after the peak T cell response.

In the case of this clone: Its specificity is unknown. A read error may account for a junction end that differs from germline.

Germline V lookup: CDR1 MGHRA, CDR2 YSYEKL. This CDR3 region has 17 residues. The starting material was peripheral blood, obtained on day 0 of AZD1222 vaccination. The origin of this receptor is an adult in good health. The rearrangement joins TRBV4-1 to TRBJ2-1; 14 nucleotides align to TRBD2. Written as DNA, the CDR3 is TGCGCCAGCAGACAAGATCCCGGGACTAGCGGGGGCAATGAGCAGTTCTTC. Translated: CASRQDPGTSGGNEQFF.